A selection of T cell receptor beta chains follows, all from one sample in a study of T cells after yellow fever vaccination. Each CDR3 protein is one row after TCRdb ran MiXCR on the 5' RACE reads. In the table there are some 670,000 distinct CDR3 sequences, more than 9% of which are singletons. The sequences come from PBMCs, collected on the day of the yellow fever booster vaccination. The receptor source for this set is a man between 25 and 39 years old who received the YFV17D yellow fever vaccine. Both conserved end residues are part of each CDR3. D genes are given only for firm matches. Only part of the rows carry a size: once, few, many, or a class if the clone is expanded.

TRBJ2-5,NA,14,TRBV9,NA,CASSPDTSKETQYF,TGTGCCAGCAGCCCAGACACTAGCAAAGAGACCCAGTACTTC
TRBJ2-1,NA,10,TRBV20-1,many,CSARRDEQFF,TGCAGTGCCAGAAGGGATGAGCAGTTCTTC
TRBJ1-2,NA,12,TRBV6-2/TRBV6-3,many,CASRTLHYGYTF,TGTGCCAGTAGGACTCTTCACTATGGCTACACCTTC
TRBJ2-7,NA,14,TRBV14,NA,CASSQGGPGYEQYF,TGTGCCAGCAGCCAAGGAGGGCCGGGCTACGAGCAGTACTTC
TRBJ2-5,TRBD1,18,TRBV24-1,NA,CATSPVGTGARVGETQYF,TGTGCCACCAGCCCCGTCGGGACAGGGGCTCGCGTGGGAGAGACCCAGTACTTC
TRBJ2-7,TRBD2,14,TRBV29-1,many,CSVGLAGMGYEQYF,TGCAGCGTTGGACTAGCGGGAATGGGCTACGAGCAGTACTTC
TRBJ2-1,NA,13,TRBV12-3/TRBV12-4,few,CASSNSPGISQFF,TGTGCCAGCAGTAATTCGCCGGGAATCTCCCAGTTCTTC
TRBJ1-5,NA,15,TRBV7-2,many,CASSLNREGGQPQHF,TGTGCCAGCAGCTTAAACAGGGAAGGGGGTCAGCCCCAGCATTTT
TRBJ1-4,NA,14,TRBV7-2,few,CASSLAGIPEKLFF,TGTGCCAGCAGCTTGGCGGGGATACCCGAAAAACTGTTTTTT
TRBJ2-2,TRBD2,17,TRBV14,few,CASSSRSSGRTTGELFF,TGTGCCAGCAGTTCAAGGTCCAGCGGGAGAACCACCGGGGAGCTGTTTTTT
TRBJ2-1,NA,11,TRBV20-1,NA,CSARGPREAFF,TGCAGTGCTAGGGGCCCTAGAGAAGCGTTCTTC
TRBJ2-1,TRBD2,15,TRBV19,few,CASKVSGTPYNEQFF,TGTGCCAGTAAGGTTAGCGGGACTCCCTACAATGAGCAGTTCTTC
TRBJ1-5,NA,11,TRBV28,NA,CASSYEKPQHF,TGTGCCAGCAGTTACGAGAAGCCCCAGCATTTT
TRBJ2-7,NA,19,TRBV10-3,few,CAISEGAGGPGTTRYEQYF,TGTGCCATCAGTGAGGGGGCAGGGGGCCCAGGGACTACAAGGTACGAGCAGTACTTC
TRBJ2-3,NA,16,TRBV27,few,CASSKAAIGGPDTQYF,TGTGCCAGCAGCAAGGCGGCTATCGGGGGCCCAGATACGCAGTATTTT
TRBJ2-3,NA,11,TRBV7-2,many,CASIKRDTQYF,TGTGCCAGCATCAAACGGGATACGCAGTATTTT
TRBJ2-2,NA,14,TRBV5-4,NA,CASSLESSSGELFF,TGTGCCAGCAGCTTGGAGTCTAGTTCCGGGGAGCTGTTTTTT
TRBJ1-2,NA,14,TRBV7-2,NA,CASSLVPGGGGYTF,TGTGCCAGCAGCTTAGTCCCGGGGGGCGGTGGCTACACCTTC
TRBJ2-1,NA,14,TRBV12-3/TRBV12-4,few,CASSRDVSYNEQFF,TGTGCCAGCAGCCGCGACGTCTCCTACAATGAGCAGTTCTTC
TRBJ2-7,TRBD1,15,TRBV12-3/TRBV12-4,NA,CASSLMGDSRLEQYF,TGTGCCAGCAGTTTAATGGGGGACAGTCGATTGGAGCAGTACTTC
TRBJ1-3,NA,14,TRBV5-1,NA,CASSEGLAGNTIYF,TGCGCCAGCAGCGAAGGGCTGGCTGGAAACACCATATATTTT
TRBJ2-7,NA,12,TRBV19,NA,CACHRGGPEQYF,TGTGCCTGCCACCGGGGAGGACCCGAGCAGTACTTC
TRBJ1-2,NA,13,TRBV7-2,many,CASSEGRIYGYTF,TGTGCCAGCAGCGAAGGACGGATATATGGCTACACCTTC
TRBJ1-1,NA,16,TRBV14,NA,CASSLRIMGVNTEAFF,TGTGCCAGCAGCCTCAGGATCATGGGGGTGAACACTGAAGCTTTCTTT
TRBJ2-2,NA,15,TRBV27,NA,CASKGGRELGGELFF,TGTGCCAGCAAGGGGGGGCGGGAGTTGGGCGGGGAGCTGTTTTTT
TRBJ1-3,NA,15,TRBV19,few,CASRYRDLEGNTIYF,TGTGCCAGTAGATACCGGGATCTGGAGGGAAACACCATATATTTT
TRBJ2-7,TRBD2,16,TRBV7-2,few,CASSLSLSGNSYEQYF,TGTGCCAGCAGCTTAAGCCTCAGCGGGAACTCCTACGAGCAGTACTTC
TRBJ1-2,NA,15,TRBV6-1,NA,CASSTLDSRNYGYTF,TGTGCCAGCAGTACCCTGGACAGTCGAAACTATGGCTACACCTTC
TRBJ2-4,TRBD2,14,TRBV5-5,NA,CASSPGGVKNIQYF,TGTGCCAGCAGCCCGGGAGGGGTCAAAAACATTCAGTACTTC
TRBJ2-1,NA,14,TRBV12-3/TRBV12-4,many,CASSFTSRGDEQFF,TGTGCCAGCAGTTTTACTAGTAGAGGCGATGAGCAGTTCTTC
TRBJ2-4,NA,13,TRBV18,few,CASSPEGGNIQYF,TGTGCCAGCTCACCCGAAGGGGGAAACATTCAGTACTTC
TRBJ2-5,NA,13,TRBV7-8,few,CASSPQPGGTQYF,TGTGCCAGCAGCCCACAACCTGGAGGGACCCAGTACTTC
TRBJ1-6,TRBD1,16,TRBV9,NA,CASSPVLGGLNSPLHF,TGTGCCAGCAGCCCCGTATTAGGGGGCTTGAATTCACCCCTCCACTTT
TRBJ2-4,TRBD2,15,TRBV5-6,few,CASSSSGLAVNIQYF,TGTGCCAGCAGCTCCTCGGGACTAGCAGTGAACATTCAGTACTTC
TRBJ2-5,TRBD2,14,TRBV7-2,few,CASSYRTSGETQYF,TGTGCCAGCAGCTATAGGACTAGCGGCGAGACCCAGTACTTC
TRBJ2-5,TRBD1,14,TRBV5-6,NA,CASSLTQGLETQYF,TGTGCCAGCAGCTTGACACAGGGGTTGGAGACCCAGTACTTC
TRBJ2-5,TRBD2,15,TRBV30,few,CAWRAGTSGRETQYF,TGTGCCTGGAGAGCCGGGACTAGCGGGAGAGAGACCCAGTACTTC
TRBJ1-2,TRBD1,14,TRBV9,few,CASSVGTGGDTYTF,TGTGCCAGCAGCGTAGGGACAGGGGGCGATACCTACACCTTC
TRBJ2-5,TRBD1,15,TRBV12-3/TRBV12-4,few,CASSLTGQGTETQYF,TGTGCCAGCAGTTTGACCGGACAGGGTACGGAGACCCAGTACTTC
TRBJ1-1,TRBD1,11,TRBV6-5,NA,CASSNPGQPQF,TGTGCCAGCAGTAACCCGGGACAGCCACAATTT
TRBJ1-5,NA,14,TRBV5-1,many,CASSLGDSGQPQHF,TGCGCCAGCAGCTTGGGGGACTCGGGTCAGCCCCAGCATTTT
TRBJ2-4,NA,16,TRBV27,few,CASSLQGQVAKNIQYF,TGTGCCAGCAGTCTCCAGGGTCAGGTTGCCAAAAACATTCAGTACTTC
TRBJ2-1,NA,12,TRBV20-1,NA,CSATPVSYEQFF,TGCAGTGCAACGCCGGTTTCGTATGAGCAGTTCTTC
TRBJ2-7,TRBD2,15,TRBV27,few,CASSLRLAGGYEQYF,TGTGCCAGCAGTTTAAGACTAGCGGGGGGGTACGAGCAGTACTTC
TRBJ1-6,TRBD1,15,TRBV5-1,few,CASSPDVRQGSPLHF,TGCGCCAGCAGCCCGGATGTCCGACAGGGTTCACCCCTCCACTTT
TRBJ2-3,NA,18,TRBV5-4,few,CASTPAPRTSRFPDTQYF,TGTGCCAGCACCCCGGCCCCGCGAACTAGCAGATTTCCAGATACGCAGTATTTT
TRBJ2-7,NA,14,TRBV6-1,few,CASSGARGGYEQYF,TGTGCCAGCAGTGGGGCGAGGGGAGGCTACGAGCAGTACTTC